The TCR beta chain described here comes from a study of cytomegalovirus exposure and HLA in healthy donors. Points from the study as a whole: Within a later analysis, the majority of CMV-associated TCR beta chains appeared HLA-restricted.

13 Jbeta primers and 60 Vbeta primers were used for the PCR. Here immunoSEQ multiplex PCR was the method, and the copy in TCRdb shows in-frame clones only, minus some. The sample has 100,000 to 150,000 clones, over 70% seen once. This clone was seen a few times. Its antigen is not known. The CDR3 contains 15 residues. Unmatched junction bases numbered 8, after V lost 5 bases and J lost 8 bases. CDR1 and CDR2 (germline): SGHVS, FNYEAQ. The sequence was obtained from a woman aged 55-70 years in good health and CMV-seropositive. Input material: PBMCs. V is TRBV7-6 and J is TRBJ1-4; 10 nucleotides align to TRBD1. CDR3 nucleotide sequence: TGTGCCAGCAGCGTCCGACAGGGGGCGACCGAAAAACTGTTTTTT. Protein: CASSVRQGATEKLFF.